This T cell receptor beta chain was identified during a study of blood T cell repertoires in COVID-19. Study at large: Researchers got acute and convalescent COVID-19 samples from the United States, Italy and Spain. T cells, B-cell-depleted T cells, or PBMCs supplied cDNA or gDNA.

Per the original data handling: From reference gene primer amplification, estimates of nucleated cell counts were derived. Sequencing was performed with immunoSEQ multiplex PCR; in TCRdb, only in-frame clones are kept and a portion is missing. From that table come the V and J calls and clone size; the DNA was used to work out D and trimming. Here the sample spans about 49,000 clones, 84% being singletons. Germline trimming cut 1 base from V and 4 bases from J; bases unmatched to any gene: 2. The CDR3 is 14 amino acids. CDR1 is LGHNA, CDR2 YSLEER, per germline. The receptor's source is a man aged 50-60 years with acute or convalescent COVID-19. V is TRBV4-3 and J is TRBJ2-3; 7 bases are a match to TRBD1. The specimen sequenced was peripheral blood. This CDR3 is CASSQGGTADTQYF. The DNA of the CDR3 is TGCGCCAGCAGCCAAGGAGGGACAGCAGATACGCAGTATTTT.